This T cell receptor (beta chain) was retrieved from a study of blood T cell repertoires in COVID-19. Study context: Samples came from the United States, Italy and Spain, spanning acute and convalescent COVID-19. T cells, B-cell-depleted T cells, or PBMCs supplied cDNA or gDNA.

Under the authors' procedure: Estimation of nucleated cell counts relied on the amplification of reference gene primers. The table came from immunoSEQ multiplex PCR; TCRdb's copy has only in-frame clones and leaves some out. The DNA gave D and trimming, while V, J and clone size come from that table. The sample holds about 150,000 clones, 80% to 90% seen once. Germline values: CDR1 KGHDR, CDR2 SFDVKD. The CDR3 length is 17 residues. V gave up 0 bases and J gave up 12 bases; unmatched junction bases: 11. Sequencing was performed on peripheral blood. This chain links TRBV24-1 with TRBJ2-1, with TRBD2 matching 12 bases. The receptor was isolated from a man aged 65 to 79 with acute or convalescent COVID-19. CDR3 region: CATSDLRAPTSGSPQFF. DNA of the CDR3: TGTGCCACCAGTGATTTGAGGGCCCCGACTAGCGGGAGCCCGCAGTTCTTC.